The entry that follows covers one T cell receptor beta chain sequence. The antigen is unknown. This sample is drawn from a study of identical twins. Broader study findings: Cord blood beta clonotypes present at high abundance carried fewer insertions; no such pattern appeared in memory repertoires.

TCRdb recomputed calls from the 5' RACE reads with MiXCR, one row per CDR3 protein. The table has about 570,000 distinct CDR3 sequences, just under 10% seen once. V lost 1 base, J lost 7 bases, and 8 bases lay in between. Germline values: CDR1 SGHVS, CDR2 FQNEAQ. This CDR3 is built from 14 residues. Everyone who gave samples was a healthy Caucasian. This sample was also put to use in a study of yellow fever vaccine responses in identical twins.

The chain links TRBV7-8 to TRBJ1-6; no clear D gene. Sequencing was carried out using PBMCs. The TCR sequence derives from a woman younger than 35 in good health. CDR3 protein: CASSLGDRNSPLHF. CDR3 sequence (DNA): TGTGCCAGCAGCTTAGGGGATAGGAATTCACCCCTCCACTTT.